Listed below are T cell receptor beta chains from one sample, sequenced in a study of blood T cells in healthy people across ages. TCRdb passed the 5' RACE reads through MiXCR, listing each CDR3 protein once. The repertoire consists of about 1.1 million distinct CDR3 sequences, with 35% to 40% occurring once and the leading ten covering roughly 13%. Sequencing was done on a sample of blood. The receptors stem from a man aged 18-30 years in good health. Each CDR3 is given with its conserved first and last residue. The D gene is left open where the match is weak. Only part of the rows carry a size: once, few, many, or a class if the clone is expanded.

d_gene: .
abundance: .
j_gene: TRBJ2-1
v_gene: TRBV20-1
CDR3nt: TGCAGTGCTAGAGATTCCTCCCTTTTGGGGGCCAGTGGGTTCTTC
CDR3aa: CSARDSSLLGASGFF

d_gene: TRBD2
abundance: .
j_gene: TRBJ2-3
v_gene: TRBV3-1
CDR3nt: TGTGCCAGCAGCCAACCTAGCGGGGGTGGCGCAGATACGCAGTATTTT
CDR3aa: CASSQPSGGGADTQYF

d_gene: .
abundance: .
j_gene: TRBJ2-7
v_gene: TRBV20-1
CDR3nt: TGCAGTGCTACTGGGACGGGCGGACCCTCCTACGAGCAGTACTTC
CDR3aa: CSATGTGGPSYEQYF

d_gene: .
abundance: .
j_gene: TRBJ1-5
v_gene: TRBV2
CDR3nt: TGTGCCAGCAGTAATGGACAGATTCAGCCCCAGCATTTT
CDR3aa: CASSNGQIQPQHF

d_gene: .
abundance: few
j_gene: TRBJ1-1
v_gene: TRBV6-2/TRBV6-3
CDR3nt: TGTGCCAGCATCAACGGGGTATTGAACACTGAAGCTTTCTTT
CDR3aa: CASINGVLNTEAFF

d_gene: TRBD1
abundance: .
j_gene: TRBJ1-1
v_gene: TRBV29-1
CDR3nt: TGCAGCGTTGAAGACCCACAGGGGGCCGTCATCCCTGAAGCTTTCTTT
CDR3aa: CSVEDPQGAVIPEAFF

d_gene: TRBD1
abundance: once
j_gene: TRBJ2-5
v_gene: TRBV7-8
CDR3nt: TGTGCCAGCAGCTCCCTCCGTTTTCGGGGACAGAAAGAGACCCAGTACTTC
CDR3aa: CASSSLRFRGQKETQYF

d_gene: TRBD1
abundance: .
j_gene: TRBJ1-1
v_gene: TRBV9
CDR3nt: TGTGCCAGCAGCCGTCATTCAGGGGGGGGCACTGAAGCTTTCTTT
CDR3aa: CASSRHSGGGTEAFF

d_gene: .
abundance: .
j_gene: TRBJ2-5
v_gene: TRBV25-1
CDR3nt: TGTGCCAGCCTGGGGGACGTGGGGACCCAGTACTTC
CDR3aa: CASLGDVGTQYF

d_gene: TRBD2
abundance: .
j_gene: TRBJ2-1
v_gene: TRBV3-1
CDR3nt: TGTGCCAGCAGCCAAGTAACTAGGCCGGGACTAGTTTATGAGCAGTTCTTC
CDR3aa: CASSQVTRPGLVYEQFF

d_gene: .
abundance: .
j_gene: TRBJ1-2
v_gene: TRBV6-6
CDR3nt: TGTGCCAGCAGTTCGGTAATTTCACCCGATAGAAGCTACACCTTC
CDR3aa: CASSSVISPDRSYTF

d_gene: .
abundance: few
j_gene: TRBJ2-7
v_gene: TRBV10-3
CDR3nt: TGTGCCATCGCGGGGCGGGCTTCGTCAGAGCAGTACTTC
CDR3aa: CAIAGRASSEQYF

d_gene: .
abundance: few
j_gene: TRBJ2-1
v_gene: TRBV15
CDR3nt: TGTGCCACCAGCAGAGATCAAGGACGGCTCTCCTACAATGAGCAGTTCTTC
CDR3aa: CATSRDQGRLSYNEQFF

d_gene: TRBD1
abundance: many
j_gene: TRBJ1-2
v_gene: TRBV20-1
CDR3nt: TGCAGTGCTAGCCGACAGACAGGGGGCGATGGCTACACCTTC
CDR3aa: CSASRQTGGDGYTF

d_gene: .
abundance: .
j_gene: TRBJ2-7
v_gene: TRBV7-6
CDR3nt: TGTGCCAGCAGCTTAGAGGCCAGTAGTACCTACGAGCAGTACTTC
CDR3aa: CASSLEASSTYEQYF

d_gene: .
abundance: .
j_gene: TRBJ1-2
v_gene: TRBV5-8
CDR3nt: TGTGCCAGCAGCTTAGTAAACGGCGGAGGAGGCGGCTACACCTTC
CDR3aa: CASSLVNGGGGGYTF

d_gene: TRBD2
abundance: few
j_gene: TRBJ2-1
v_gene: TRBV7-2
CDR3nt: TGTGCCAGCAGCTCGCAAAGTAGCGGGAGCTCCTACAATGAGCAGTTCTTC
CDR3aa: CASSSQSSGSSYNEQFF

d_gene: .
abundance: .
j_gene: TRBJ1-2
v_gene: TRBV7-2
CDR3nt: TGTGCCAGCAGCTTACTCGGGGCTGCTCTCTATGGCTACACCTTC
CDR3aa: CASSLLGAALYGYTF

d_gene: .
abundance: few
j_gene: TRBJ2-1
v_gene: TRBV27
CDR3nt: TGTGCCAGCAGTCCCCCACGTAGTGAGCAGTTCTTC
CDR3aa: CASSPPRSEQFF

d_gene: .
abundance: .
j_gene: TRBJ2-5
v_gene: TRBV7-2
CDR3nt: TGTGCCAGCAGCTTAGCTCTAGCGGAGACCCAGTACTTC
CDR3aa: CASSLALAETQYF

d_gene: .
abundance: .
j_gene: TRBJ2-1
v_gene: TRBV10-3
CDR3nt: TGTGCCAGCGACAGGGAGGACCGGCCTAATGAGCAGTTCTTC
CDR3aa: CASDREDRPNEQFF

d_gene: TRBD1
abundance: .
j_gene: TRBJ2-5
v_gene: TRBV20-1
CDR3nt: TGCAGTGCTAGAGACCGACAGGGGGGAGAGACCCAGTACTTC
CDR3aa: CSARDRQGGETQYF

d_gene: .
abundance: few
j_gene: TRBJ2-3
v_gene: TRBV7-3
CDR3nt: TGTGCCAGCAGCTTTTTGGGGGCTGGTTCCAGCACAGATACGCAGTATTTT
CDR3aa: CASSFLGAGSSTDTQYF

d_gene: TRBD1
abundance: few
j_gene: TRBJ1-1
v_gene: TRBV4-3
CDR3nt: TGCGCCAGCAGCCAAGATTGGGCAGGGGGCTTCACTGAAGCTTTCTTT
CDR3aa: CASSQDWAGGFTEAFF

d_gene: TRBD1
abundance: .
j_gene: TRBJ1-2
v_gene: TRBV5-1
CDR3nt: TGCGCCAGCAGCTCGGCTCACGGACAGGGGAACTATGGCTACACCTTC
CDR3aa: CASSSAHGQGNYGYTF

d_gene: .
abundance: .
j_gene: TRBJ2-7
v_gene: TRBV6-5
CDR3nt: TGTGCCAGCAGTTACCCACAGGGCGAATACAATGGGCAGTACTTC
CDR3aa: CASSYPQGEYNGQYF

d_gene: .
abundance: .
j_gene: TRBJ1-1
v_gene: TRBV12-3/TRBV12-4
CDR3nt: TGTGCCAGCAGTCGCTCGAGGGGGACGGCTGAAGCTTTCTTT
CDR3aa: CASSRSRGTAEAFF

d_gene: .
abundance: .
j_gene: TRBJ1-1
v_gene: TRBV3-1
CDR3nt: TGTGCCAGCGGGGGCGTCCGGGCAGCTTTCTTT
CDR3aa: CASGGVRAAFF

d_gene: .
abundance: .
j_gene: TRBJ2-7
v_gene: TRBV6-5
CDR3nt: TGTGCCAGCAGATCGCAGTGGGGCGAGCAGTACTTC
CDR3aa: CASRSQWGEQYF

d_gene: TRBD2
abundance: .
j_gene: TRBJ2-1
v_gene: TRBV7-8
CDR3nt: TGTGCCAGCAGCTCACAGACGGGAGGGCAGTTCTTC
CDR3aa: CASSSQTGGQFF

d_gene: .
abundance: .
j_gene: TRBJ2-2
v_gene: TRBV6-1
CDR3nt: TGTGCCAGCAGGCCAGCTGCTAGGGAGCTGTTTTTT
CDR3aa: CASRPAARELFF

d_gene: .
abundance: many
j_gene: TRBJ2-7
v_gene: TRBV4-3
CDR3nt: TGCGCCAGCAGCCAAGTTCGAGGATTCTCCTACGAGCAGTACTTC
CDR3aa: CASSQVRGFSYEQYF

d_gene: .
abundance: .
j_gene: TRBJ1-1
v_gene: TRBV4-3
CDR3nt: TGCGTCAGCAGCCAAGATCGAAACACTGAAGCTTTCTTT
CDR3aa: CVSSQDRNTEAFF

d_gene: TRBD1
abundance: few
j_gene: TRBJ2-7
v_gene: TRBV12-3/TRBV12-4
CDR3nt: TGTGCCAGCAGCCGACAGGGGGACTACGAGCAGTACTTC
CDR3aa: CASSRQGDYEQYF

d_gene: .
abundance: .
j_gene: TRBJ1-2
v_gene: TRBV7-2
CDR3nt: TGTGCCAGCTCCCTCAGGCAGTCGACGTTGATTACCAACGGTGGCTACACCTTC
CDR3aa: CASSLRQSTLITNGGYTF

d_gene: TRBD2
abundance: .
j_gene: TRBJ2-3
v_gene: TRBV20-1
CDR3nt: TGCAGTGCCATACACGGCGGGGGGGCTCCAGATACGCAGTATTTT
CDR3aa: CSAIHGGGAPDTQYF

d_gene: .
abundance: .
j_gene: TRBJ2-6
v_gene: TRBV10-3
CDR3nt: TGTGCCATCAGCCCTCAGGACCGTGGGGCCAACGTCCTGACTTTC
CDR3aa: CAISPQDRGANVLTF

d_gene: .
abundance: many
j_gene: TRBJ1-2
v_gene: TRBV6-5
CDR3nt: TGTGCCAGCAGTTCCGCGGGACGGTACTATGGCTACACCTTC
CDR3aa: CASSSAGRYYGYTF

d_gene: .
abundance: .
j_gene: TRBJ1-2
v_gene: TRBV5-1
CDR3nt: TGCGCCAGCAGTCCGGGGGGGAGCCGTGGGTATGGCTACACCTTC
CDR3aa: CASSPGGSRGYGYTF

d_gene: .
abundance: few
j_gene: TRBJ2-1
v_gene: TRBV4-3
CDR3nt: TGCGCCAGCAGCCAAGAGGAGGGGAATGAGCAGTTCTTC
CDR3aa: CASSQEEGNEQFF

d_gene: TRBD2
abundance: .
j_gene: TRBJ2-1
v_gene: TRBV25-1
CDR3nt: TGTGCCAGCAGTGAATCAGCGGGGGTTAAGTACAATGAGCAGTTCTTC
CDR3aa: CASSESAGVKYNEQFF

d_gene: TRBD1
abundance: .
j_gene: TRBJ1-2
v_gene: TRBV6-1
CDR3nt: TGTGCCAGCAGTGATCGGACAGGGAGTGGCTACACCTTC
CDR3aa: CASSDRTGSGYTF

d_gene: .
abundance: few
j_gene: TRBJ1-4
v_gene: TRBV27
CDR3nt: TGTGCCAGCAGTTTACGTCGTCGCCGGGTCTTAGTTGGTAATGAAAAACTGTTTTTT
CDR3aa: CASSLRRRRVLVGNEKLFF

d_gene: .
abundance: many
j_gene: TRBJ2-3
v_gene: TRBV21-1
CDR3nt: TGTGCCAGCAGCAAATTTGACAGTAACACAGATACGCAGTATTTT
CDR3aa: CASSKFDSNTDTQYF

d_gene: .
abundance: .
j_gene: TRBJ1-1
v_gene: TRBV7-9
CDR3nt: TGTGCCAGCAGCTTAGATAGTAATCAGATGAACACTGAAGCTTTCTTT
CDR3aa: CASSLDSNQMNTEAFF

d_gene: .
abundance: .
j_gene: TRBJ2-7
v_gene: TRBV13
CDR3nt: TGTGCCAGCAGCTCTCAAAACCGGGACAACCCCTACGAGCAGTACTTC
CDR3aa: CASSSQNRDNPYEQYF

d_gene: .
abundance: few
j_gene: TRBJ2-5
v_gene: TRBV29-1
CDR3nt: TGCAGCGTTGACGAGACCCAGTACTTC
CDR3aa: CSVDETQYF

d_gene: .
abundance: many
j_gene: TRBJ1-2
v_gene: TRBV7-2
CDR3nt: TGTGCCAGCAGCGAAGGGTACAATTATGGCTACACCTTC
CDR3aa: CASSEGYNYGYTF

d_gene: .
abundance: many
j_gene: TRBJ2-7
v_gene: TRBV4-3
CDR3nt: TGCGCCAGCAGCCAAGTGGTCAGGGGGGACCACGAGCAGTACTTC
CDR3aa: CASSQVVRGDHEQYF

d_gene: TRBD2
abundance: .
j_gene: TRBJ2-1
v_gene: TRBV10-3
CDR3nt: TGTGCCATCCTCTCTAGCGGGCCTTACAATGAGCAGTTCTTC
CDR3aa: CAILSSGPYNEQFF

d_gene: .
abundance: .
j_gene: TRBJ1-5
v_gene: TRBV19
CDR3nt: TGTGCCAGTAGTATAAGCCCAAATGGCAATCAGCCCCAGCATTTT
CDR3aa: CASSISPNGNQPQHF

d_gene: .
abundance: .
j_gene: TRBJ2-3
v_gene: TRBV6-5
CDR3nt: TGTGCCAGCAGTTACGGCCAGGGGACACTCCCTAGCACAGATACGCAGTATTTT
CDR3aa: CASSYGQGTLPSTDTQYF

d_gene: .
abundance: .
j_gene: TRBJ2-2
v_gene: TRBV6-5
CDR3nt: TGTGCCAGCAGTTACCAAAGACAGCCCACCACCGGGGAGCTGTTTTTT
CDR3aa: CASSYQRQPTTGELFF

d_gene: .
abundance: many
j_gene: TRBJ2-2
v_gene: TRBV4-3
CDR3nt: TGCGCCAGCAGCCAAGGAGGTACCGGGGAGCTGTTTTTT
CDR3aa: CASSQGGTGELFF

d_gene: TRBD2
abundance: .
j_gene: TRBJ2-3
v_gene: TRBV6-1
CDR3nt: TGTGCCAGCAGAAAAGGGACTAGCGGGGGGAGGGCAGATACGCAGTATTTT
CDR3aa: CASRKGTSGGRADTQYF

d_gene: .
abundance: .
j_gene: TRBJ2-1
v_gene: TRBV2
CDR3nt: TGTGCCAGCAGAGAAGACAGGAGCTCCTACAATGAGCAGTTCTTC
CDR3aa: CASREDRSSYNEQFF

d_gene: .
abundance: many
j_gene: TRBJ1-2
v_gene: TRBV4-1
CDR3nt: TGCGCCAGCAGCCCTACGGGGTTGTATGGCTACACCTTC
CDR3aa: CASSPTGLYGYTF

d_gene: TRBD1
abundance: .
j_gene: TRBJ1-5
v_gene: TRBV27
CDR3nt: TGTGCCAGCAGTTTTCTAGGGACAGCAGGTCAGCCCCAGCATTTT
CDR3aa: CASSFLGTAGQPQHF

d_gene: .
abundance: once
j_gene: TRBJ1-4
v_gene: TRBV20-1
CDR3nt: TGCAGTGCTAGAGATAGTGGATTGGGGGAAAAACTGTTTTTT
CDR3aa: CSARDSGLGEKLFF

d_gene: .
abundance: once
j_gene: TRBJ2-3
v_gene: TRBV12-3/TRBV12-4
CDR3nt: TGTGCCAGCACCCGTGGACGCGGAGCAGATACGCAGTATTTT
CDR3aa: CASTRGRGADTQYF